The next 3 T cell receptor beta chains were all read from a single sample in a study of CD8+ T cells in alopecia areata. Sample treatment: oral pan-JAK inhibitor, 5-10 mg twice daily. Investigators isolated RNA and reverse transcribed it into cDNA to act as the sequencing template. TCRdb's copy holds only in-frame clones and misses some; the assay was immunoSEQ multiplex PCR. The table includes 200,000 to 250,000 clones, more than 30% detected once. Specimen: CD4+ T cells sorted from blood, collected at approximately week 34, from a patient treated with tofacitinib. These receptors were obtained from a human donor with alopecia areata.

A few counts support this clone. The genes are TRBV9 and TRBJ2-3; no clear D gene. CDR1 and CDR2 from the germline V gene are SGDLS and YYNGEE. V lost 0 bases and J lost 6, with 14 bases in between. The CDR3 has 15 amino acids. CDR3 sequence reads: CASSVVGRPGDTQYF. DNA of the CDR3: TGTGCCAGCAGCGTAGTAGGCAGACCTGGGGATACGCAGTATTTT. Full variable domain (remainder filled in from reference TRBV9 and TRBJ2-3): DSGVTQTPKHLITATGQRVTLRCSPRSGDLSVYWYQQSLDQGLQFLIQYYNGEERAKGNILERFSAQQFPDLHSELNLSSLELGDSALYFCASSVVGRPGDTQYFGPGTRLTVL.

This chain uses TRBV7-9 with TRBJ2-2; 12 positions agree with TRBD2. Germline V gives CDR1 SEHNR, CDR2 FQNEAQ (reference sequence). The junction had 2 bases not matched to a gene; V was cut back by 4 bases and J by 5 bases. CDR3 size: 15 residues. CDR3 residues: CASSSGLAGTGELFF. Written as DNA, the CDR3 is TGTGCCAGCAGCTCCGGACTAGCGGGAACCGGGGAGCTGTTTTTT.

This rearrangement joins TRBV29-1 to TRBJ2-7; D might be TRBD2 (7 bases). CDR1 and CDR2 (germline): SQVTM, ANQGSEA. The V and J ends lost 4 bases and 0 bases respectively, with 25 bases between them. This CDR3 is 18 amino acids long. CDR3 residues: CSVARGTWERENSYEQYF. DNA of the CDR3: TGCAGCGTTGCGCGGGGGACATGGGAGCGGGAAAACTCCTACGAGCAGTACTTC.